These T cell receptor beta chains were read from a single sample in a study of OX40 agonist ivuxolimab in advanced cancers. Clones were read by immunoSEQ multiplex PCR, and TCRdb kept only the in-frame ones, dropping some. The table lists about 93,000 clones, roughly nine tenths of them singletons. The source material was CD4+ or CD8+ T cells sorted from blood, sampled in a trial of the OX40 agonist ivuxolimab. Receptors were obtained from an adult with an advanced solid tumor such as melanoma, head and neck, liver or kidney cancer. CDR3s include the opening cysteine and the closing phenylalanine or tryptophan. Each record gives: J gene, D gene, clone size, CDR3 length, V gene, CDR3 DNA, CDR3 protein. D genes are given only for firm matches. Only some rows state a clone size, as once, few, many or a class for expanded clones.

TRBJ1-2	-	-	15	TRBV5-4	TGTGCCAGCAGCTTGGAATCGGCGGCCCTCTATGGCTACACCTTC	CASSLESAALYGYTF
TRBJ2-3	-	-	17	TRBV7-6	TGTGCCAGCAGCTTAGATAGGACGGTGGGACGACCAGATACGCAGTATTTT	CASSLDRTVGRPDTQYF
TRBJ1-4	-	-	14	TRBV11-3	TGTGCCAGCAGCAAGGCGGGGAGGGATGAAAAACTGTTTTTT	CASSKAGRDEKLFF
TRBJ2-1	TRBD2	-	17	TRBV11-2	TGTGCCAGCAGCATGCTAGCGGGGGGGCCCCCCTACAATGAGCAGTTCTTC	CASSMLAGGPPYNEQFF
TRBJ2-1	-	-	13	TRBV19	TGTGCCAGTAGTATAGATAGCTACAATGAGCAGTTCTTC	CASSIDSYNEQFF
TRBJ1-1	TRBD1	few	13	TRBV19	TGTGCCAGTTCCAGGGGGCTGGACACTGAAGCTTTCTTT	CASSRGLDTEAFF
TRBJ1-1	-	-	11	TRBV6-6	TGTGCCAGCAGTAACAACAGGGAAGCTTTCTTT	CASSNNREAFF
TRBJ2-3	TRBD2	-	14	TRBV29-1	TGCAGCGGCCGTAGCGGGTCTAGCACAGATACGCAGTATTTT	CSGRSGSSTDTQYF
TRBJ1-6	-	-	18	TRBV7-2	TGTGCCAGCGGAAATCAGGCCAACGAGATCTCCTATAATTCACCCCTCCACTTT	CASGNQANEISYNSPLHF
TRBJ1-5	TRBD1	-	13	TRBV6-5	TGTGCCAGCCAGGCGGGACAGAGTCAGCCCCAGCATTTT	CASQAGQSQPQHF
TRBJ2-2	-	-	14	TRBV11-3	TGTGCCAGCAGCCCGGTGCGAACGACCGGTGAGCTGTTTTTT	CASSPVRTTGELFF
TRBJ2-2	-	-	14	TRBV9	TGTGCCAGCAGCGTCTCTCCGAACACCGGGGAGCTGTTTTTT	CASSVSPNTGELFF
TRBJ2-2	TRBD1	-	15	TRBV2	TGTGCCAGCAGCCTGACAGGGGGGGACACCGGGGAGCTGTTTTTT	CASSLTGGDTGELFF
TRBJ2-5	TRBD2	-	18	TRBV2	TGTGCCAGCAGTGTTTTTTTGGGCTCGAACCGAGCGGGGGAGACCCAGTACTTC	CASSVFLGSNRAGETQYF
TRBJ2-1	TRBD2	-	17	TRBV12-5	TGTGCTAGTGGTTTGGTACGGGGCGGGGGTACTAACAATGAGCAGTTCTTC	CASGLVRGGGTNNEQFF
TRBJ1-2	TRBD1	-	15	TRBV6-1	TGTGCCAGCAGTCCGAAATCCGGGACAGGGGGCAGCTACACCTTC	CASSPKSGTGGSYTF
TRBJ2-7	-	-	15	TRBV7-6	TGTGCCAGCAGCTTAGATCCGGGTGTAGGCTACGAGCAGTACTTC	CASSLDPGVGYEQYF
TRBJ1-1	TRBD1	-	14	TRBV7-3	TGTGCCAGCAGCAGGGACTCCGGGACAGATGAAGCTTTCTTT	CASSRDSGTDEAFF
TRBJ2-5	-	-	13	TRBV27	TGTGCCAGCAGTTTATCAGGGTGGGAGACCCAGTACTTC	CASSLSGWETQYF
TRBJ2-7	TRBD2	-	16	TRBV5-8	TGTGCCAGCAGCTTGTCGGGACTAGCGGGATTCTACGAGCAGTACTTC	CASSLSGLAGFYEQYF
TRBJ2-1	-	-	15	TRBV6-5	TGTGCCAGCAGTTACGACCCGAGCTCCTACAATGAGCAGTTCTTC	CASSYDPSSYNEQFF
TRBJ2-7	TRBD1	-	15	TRBV6-1	TGTGCCAGCTTTCCCGGGACAGGGGTGGTGGGCGAGCAGTACTTC	CASFPGTGVVGEQYF
TRBJ1-1	-	-	15	TRBV5-1	TGCGCCAGCAGCTTGGAAGGGGGGAAGAGTACTGAAGCTTTCTTT	CASSLEGGKSTEAFF